A selection of T cell receptor beta chains follows, all from one sample in a study of T cells in Graves' hyperthyroidism and ophthalmopathy. TCRdb processed the multiplex PCR reads anew with MiXCR; each CDR3 protein has one entry. Here the sample spans approximately 400,000 distinct CDR3 sequences, about 19% being singletons. Input material: blood. The origin of the receptors is a woman between 18 and 30 years old with Graves' hyperthyroidism. Each CDR3 is given with its conserved first and last residue.

>TRBJ1-2|12|TRBV20-1
CSASAGPRGYTF
>TRBJ2-5|14|TRBV7-2
CASKRDRGRETQYF
>TRBJ1-6|17|TRBV20-1
CSARVMGGARYNSPLHF
>TRBJ1-1|14|TRBV6-1
CTSKGGEMNTEAFF
>TRBJ2-1|12|TRBV29-1
CSVVTGEVEQFF
>TRBJ2-5|15|TRBV12-3/TRBV12-4
CASRTGTSDALTQYF
>TRBJ2-5|15|TRBV5-4
CASSPPPGGSLTQYF
>TRBJ1-1|16|TRBV15
CATSRDRVEGNTEAFF
>TRBJ2-7|18|TRBV11-2
CASSPQGLAGVGTYEQYF
>TRBJ1-5|15|TRBV4-1
CASSPDGVFNQPQHF
>TRBJ2-5|15|TRBV5-6
CASSFLGGTEGTQYF
>TRBJ2-7|14|TRBV6-5
CASSYSVQSYEQYF
>TRBJ2-5|13|TRBV6-1
CASALTWGETQYF
>TRBJ2-2|12|TRBV10-3
CAGTGNPGELFF
>TRBJ2-7|17|TRBV14
CASSQETARGTSYEQYF
>TRBJ2-7|14|TRBV25-1
CASSDPAGHYEQYF
>TRBJ2-7|14|TRBV29-1
CSVAGTSGGIEQYF
>TRBJ1-2|13|TRBV9
CASSAAGNYGYTF
>TRBJ1-1|15|TRBV9
CASSVTGSSSTEAFF
>TRBJ2-5|15|TRBV2
CASSEALGVMETQYF
>TRBJ1-1|11|TRBV12-3/TRBV12-4
CASSSRAEAFF
>TRBJ2-5|15|TRBV9
CASSQTSQYQETQYF
>TRBJ1-1|15|TRBV20-1
CSARAPGHMNTEAFF
>TRBJ2-7|13|TRBV3-1
CASSQGRENEQYF